Each of the 20 T cell receptor beta chains below was sequenced from the same sample in a study of T cell responses to AZD1222 COVID-19 vaccine (dated by TCRdb to about 2021). Receptor libraries were prepared by the immunoSEQ multiplex PCR assay. What TCRdb holds here is the immuneACCESS table cut down to in-frame rearrangements. Part of the clones is not present; checked against another copy, under half of the missing clones reflect an unresolved V gene, and the others are unexplained. The sample table holds some 180,000 clones, of which roughly 90% were seen once. Over 1.5% of the sample is held by the ten biggest clonotypes. In light of the paper, this sample's time point label describes: baseline before first vaccination. The input for sequencing was peripheral blood, taken on day 0 of AZD1222 vaccination. All receptors come from an adult in good health.

This chain connects TRBV19 to TRBJ1-4; no reliable D call. Per germline, CDR1 LNHDA and CDR2 SQIVND (reference sequence). The germline V and J ends were trimmed by 2 bases and 8 bases, with 18 bases remaining between them. CDR3 size: 16 residues. For the CDR3, the DNA is TGTGCCAGTAGTATATCCCCCCCCGGGAGGAAGGAAAAACTGTTTTTT. Amino acids: CASSISPPGRKEKLFF.

The genes are TRBV15 and TRBJ1-3; no firm D call. The CDR3 length is 15 residues. Trimming pared 5 bases from V and 9 bases from J, leaving 20 bases between. The germline gives CDR1 LNHNV, CDR2 YYDKDF (reference sequence). The CDR3 loop reads CATSPRTATSPTIYF. The CDR3 nucleotides are TGTGCCACCAGCCCTCGGACCGCCACCTCCCCCACCATATATTTT.

V and J are TRBV6-5 and TRBJ1-2; no definite D call. Germline lookup yields CDR1 MNHEY and CDR2 SVGAGI. The ends were cut back, 7 bases at V and 2 bases at J, with 14 bases in the middle. The CDR3 length is 14 residues. The CDR3 sequence is CASMNTRRNYGYTF. The CDR3 nucleotides are TGTGCCAGCATGAATACACGGAGAAACTATGGCTACACCTTC.

The V call is TRBV7-6, the J call TRBJ2-1; D might be TRBD1 (5 bases). There are 16 residues in the CDR3. Germline CDR1 reads SGHVS; CDR2 reads FNYEAQ. Between the trimmed V and J ends, which lost 4 bases and 0 bases, there was a span of 13 bases. In DNA, the CDR3 is TGTGCCAGCAGCTACCGACAGTCCGGCTCCTACAATGAGCAGTTCTTC. It specifies CASSYRQSGSYNEQFF.

The chain has TRBV29-1 and TRBJ2-2; 9 bases align to TRBD2. The germline CDR1 and CDR2 sequences are SQVTM and ANQGSEA. V lost 7 bases, J lost 4 bases, and 7 bases stayed unmatched. The CDR3 is made up of 14 amino acids. The CDR3 DNA follows: TGCAGCGCAACGGGACTAGCTCTCACCGGGGAGCTGTTTTTT. This gives the protein CSATGLALTGELFF.

The rearrangement uses TRBV3-1 (or the pseudogene TRBV3-2) and TRBJ1-2, with a weak D call TRBD1 (5 bases). The ends were cut back, 1 base at V and 3 bases at J, with 9 bases in the middle. CDR1 is LGHDT and CDR2 is YNNKEL in the germline V gene (reference sequence). CDR3 length: 14 amino acids. CDR3 in amino acids: CASSQVDKHYGYTF. The CDR3 bases are TGTGCCAGCAGCCAAGTGGACAAGCACTATGGCTACACCTTC.

V and J are TRBV6-2 or TRBV6-3 and TRBJ1-4; a weak D match, TRBD1 (5 bases). The CDR3 sequence is 16 residues long. Germline V gene sequence: CDR1 MNHEY, CDR2 SVGEGT. V shed 4 bases and J shed 2 bases, with 14 bases lying between them. The CDR3 region is CASSWDGSGTNEKLFF. The CDR3 DNA is TGTGCCAGCAGTTGGGACGGATCTGGCACTAATGAAAAACTGTTTTTT.

In DNA form, the CDR3 reads TGTGCCAGCAGTTCACACCAGGGATTTAACTATGGCTACACCTTC. The encoded protein is CASSSHQGFNYGYTF. The chain combines TRBV27 with TRBJ1-2; TRBD1 is a possible D gene (5 bases). The germline gives CDR1 MNHEY, CDR2 SMNVEV (reference sequence). The CDR3 has 15 residues. Between the trimmed V and J ends, which lost 4 bases and 1 base, there was a span of 13 bases.

This chain connects TRBV25-1 to TRBJ2-6; D is perhaps TRBD1 or TRBD2 (5 bases each). Germline V gene data show CDR1 as MGHDK and CDR2 as SYGVNS. The CDR3 has 16 residues. The ends were cut back, 4 bases at V and 0 bases at J, with 10 bases in the middle. CDR3 DNA sequence: TGTGCCAGCAGTGCGTTCGGGGCCTCTGGGGCCAACGTCCTGACTTTC. This translates into CASSAFGASGANVLTF.

The chain combines TRBV5-8 with TRBJ1-1; D is uncertain. Trimming pared 1 base from V and 0 bases from J, leaving 10 bases between. In germline, CDR1 is SGHTS, CDR2 YDEGEE. This CDR3 region has 15 residues. The CDR3 loop reads CASSLYERMNTEAFF. Written as DNA, the CDR3 is TGTGCCAGCAGCTTGTATGAGCGTATGAACACTGAAGCTTTCTTT.

This clone was picked up one time. The rearrangement uses TRBV30 and TRBJ1-4; 7 bases fit TRBD1. In germline, CDR1 is GTSNPN, CDR2 SVGIG (reference sequence). J was trimmed by 8 bases and V by 5 bases; bases with no gene match: 11. This CDR3 has 14 residues. In DNA form, the CDR3 reads TGTGCCTGGCGTAAGGGGGCCCGAGGGGAAAAACTGTTTTTT. Protein sequence: CAWRKGARGEKLFF.

This clone was counted a single time. V usage is TRBV28 and J usage is TRBJ1-5; D gene uncertain. This CDR3 region has 12 residues. Germline V gene lookup returns CDR1 MDHEN and CDR2 SYDVKM. Trimming pared 7 bases from V and 0 bases from J, leaving 4 bases between. CDR3 sequence reads: CASTLSNQPQHF. DNA of the CDR3: TGTGCCAGCACCCTTAGCAATCAGCCCCAGCATTTT.

The V and J genes are TRBV6-5 and TRBJ2-7; 8 bases align to TRBD2. The CDR3 is 15 residues long. Trimming removed 8 bases from V and 0 bases from J; junction bases left unmatched: 9. Germline CDR1 MNHEY, CDR2 SVGAGI. CDR3 protein: CASLRGAGGSYEQYF. The CDR3, as DNA: TGTGCCAGCCTCAGAGGGGCGGGGGGCTCCTACGAGCAGTACTTC.

J is TRBJ1-1 and V is TRBV10-2; D gene uncertain. Trimming cost V 8 bases and J 2 bases, with 12 bases left between them. The CDR3 spans 13 residues. Germline CDR1 and CDR2: WSHSY and SAAADI. The CDR3 region is CASVDVPNTEAFF. CDR3 nucleotide sequence: TGCGCCAGCGTTGACGTTCCCAACACTGAAGCTTTCTTT.

The rearrangement links TRBV3-1 (or the pseudogene TRBV3-2) to TRBJ2-5; tentative D call: TRBD1 (5 bases). With 0 bases removed from V and 5 bases from J, the gap between germline ends came to 13 bases. Germline V gene data show CDR1 as LGHDT and CDR2 as YNNKEL (reference sequence). The CDR3 has 15 residues. The CDR3 sequence is CASSQDRGRVETQYF. The CDR3 nucleotides read TGTGCCAGCAGCCAAGATAGGGGCAGGGTGGAGACCCAGTACTTC.

The V and J genes are TRBV4-3 and TRBJ2-4, with no clear D. The CDR3 has 14 residues. Germline CDR1 LGHNA, CDR2 YSLEER. The ends were cut back, 1 base at V and 6 bases at J, with 10 bases in the middle. The CDR3 DNA is TGCGCCAGCAGCCAAGCGTTACTCTCAAACATTCAGTACTTC. Translating it yields CASSQALLSNIQYF.

This rearrangement joins TRBV21-1 to TRBJ1-1. TRBV21-1 is given as a pseudogene. This CDR3 has 15 amino acids. DNA for the CDR3: TGTGCCAGCTGTCCCACGGGGGCGTTGAACACTGAAGCTTTCTTT. It codes for CASCPTGALNTEAFF.

The count of this clone is one. This sequence joins TRBV19 and TRBJ1-1; D call uncertain. Germline loops: CDR1 LNHDA, CDR2 SQIVND (reference sequence). This CDR3 is built from 16 residues. Trimming left V 7 bases short and J 0 bases short, with 18 bases between. The CDR3 is CASTNHRTALNTEAFF. The CDR3 nucleotides are TGTGCCAGTACCAACCACCGGACCGCATTGAACACTGAAGCTTTCTTT. Full variable domain (missing parts from reference TRBV19 and TRBJ1-1): DGGITQSPKYLFRKEGQNVTLSCEQNLNHDAMYWYRQDPGQGLRLIYYSQIVNDFQKGDIAEGYSVSREKKESFPLTVTSAQKNPTAFYLCASTNHRTALNTEAFFGQGTRLTVV.

The CDR3 here is CASSIGTGTEALEAFF. CDR3 bases: TGCGCCAGCAGCATTGGAACCGGGACAGAAGCCTTAGAAGCTTTCTTT. V and J are TRBV5-1 and TRBJ1-1, with 7 nucleotides matching TRBD1. Per the germline V gene, CDR1 is SGHRS and CDR2 is YFSETQ. V shed 4 bases, J shed 8 bases, and the junction held 17 bases outside the gene matches. This CDR3 comprises 16 residues.

The chain recombines TRBV28 with TRBJ1-2; 8 bases match TRBD1. Unmatched junction bases numbered 2, after V lost 6 bases and J lost 2 bases. Germline assignment: CDR1 MDHEN and CDR2 SYDVKM. The CDR3 is made up of 13 amino acids. CDR3 protein: CASRRQGNYGYTF. The CDR3 DNA follows: TGTGCCAGCAGACGACAGGGGAACTATGGCTACACCTTC.